This entry lists 29 T cell receptor beta chains sequenced from one sample in a study of shared clonotypes between healthy human individuals. TCRdb's copy holds only in-frame clones and misses some; the assay was immunoSEQ multiplex PCR. The table records millions of clones, approximately 94% of them present only once. Terminally differentiated effector memory CD45RA+ cells were excluded from the naive CD8 cells, which were CD45RO-negative and positively selected for CCR7. Input material: naive CD8+ T cells from PBMCs. These TCRs come from a young man in good health. Some clones in this sample may be carry-over from other donors' samples.

The chain recombines TRBV4-1 with TRBJ1-4; D is unclear. The V end lost 5 bases, the J end lost 5 bases, and 9 bases lay between the germline ends. CDR1 MGHRA and CDR2 YSYEKL come from the germline V gene. The CDR3 has 13 amino acids. As DNA, the CDR3 is TGCGCCAGCAGCTGGTCCGAGAATGAAAAACTGTTTTTT. It encodes CASSWSENEKLFF.

The J gene is TRBJ2-1, the V gene TRBV28; the match to TRBD2 covers 7 bases. Germline trimming cut 8 bases from V and 4 bases from J; bases unmatched to any gene: 8. Germline CDR1 and CDR2: MDHEN and SYDVKM. This CDR3 is 14 amino acids long. This chain's CDR3 is CASRRAGSYNEQFF. CDR3 bases: TGTGCCAGCCGCCGAGCGGGGTCTTACAATGAGCAGTTCTTC.

The chain links TRBV7-8 to TRBJ2-1; D possibly corresponds to TRBD2 (6 bases). Germline CDR1 is SGHVS and CDR2 is FQNEAQ. CDR3 length equals 16 residues. V was clipped by 2 bases and J by 2 bases, with 13 bases between them. DNA for the CDR3: TGTGCCAGCAGCTTATCCGCTAGCGCTACCTACAATGAGCAGTTCTTC. Translated: CASSLSASATYNEQFF. Complete variable domain (other parts from reference TRBV7-8 and TRBJ2-1): GAGVSQSPRYKVAKRGQDVALRCDPISGHVSLFWYQQALGQGPEFLTYFQNEAQLDKSGLPSDRFFAERPEGSVSTLKIQRTQQEDSAVYLCASSLSASATYNEQFFGPGTRLTVL.

Of note for this clone: Other nucleotide sequences from this sample produce the same CDR3. The rearrangement joins TRBV7-9 to TRBJ2-3; TRBD2 matches 9 bases. This CDR3 contains 15 residues. V was pared by 5 bases and J by 0 bases, with 3 bases of the junction left unmatched. Germline values: CDR1 SEHNR, CDR2 FQNEAQ (reference sequence). CDR3 amino acids: CASSPSGISTDTQYF. CDR3 coding DNA: TGTGCCAGCAGCCCTAGCGGGATAAGCACAGATACGCAGTATTTT. The full variable domain, its missing parts supplied by reference TRBV7-9 and TRBJ2-3, is DTGVSQNPRHKITKRGQNVTFRCDPISEHNRLYWYRQTLGQGPEFLTYFQNEAQLEKSRLLSDRFSAERPKGSFSTLEIQRTEQGDSAMYLCASSPSGISTDTQYFGPGTRLTVL.

This chain connects TRBV13 to TRBJ2-3; possibly TRBD1 for D (5 bases). The CDR3 is made up of 15 amino acids. Trimming left V 0 bases short and J 1 base short, with 8 bases between. Germline assignment: CDR1 PRHDT and CDR2 FYEKMQ (reference sequence). CDR3 amino acids: CASSLGPRGTDTQYF. In DNA form, the CDR3 reads TGTGCCAGCAGCTTAGGCCCCAGGGGCACAGATACGCAGTATTTT.

The chain has TRBV28 and TRBJ1-5; D gene unclear. The CDR3 has 19 residues. Trimming removed 5 bases from V and 7 bases from J, with 30 bases in between. The germline V gene encodes CDR1 MDHEN and CDR2 SYDVKM. The CDR3 spells CASSPPTFLTRTREQPQHF. CDR3 DNA: TGTGCCAGCAGTCCCCCTACCTTCCTTACTCGGACGAGAGAGCAGCCCCAGCATTTT.

The rearrangement uses TRBV7-2 and TRBJ1-2, with TRBD1 matching over 9 bases. CDR1 SGHTA and CDR2 FQGNSA come from the germline V gene. This CDR3 is built from 14 residues. V shed 6 bases, J shed 8 bases, and the junction held 10 bases outside the gene matches. The CDR3 DNA follows: TGTGCCAGCAGGGACAGGGGTTCTCATAGCGGCTACACCTTC. This gives the protein CASRDRGSHSGYTF.

This clone was counted a few times. The chain links TRBV27 to TRBJ2-7; either TRBD1 or TRBD2 may fit D (5 bases each). Trimming shortened V by 5 bases and J by 4 bases, and 15 bases separated the two germline ends. The germline CDR1 and CDR2 sequences are MNHEY and SMNVEV (reference sequence). The CDR3 runs 14 residues. CDR3 residues: CASSPPGTEYEQYF. CDR3 coding DNA: TGTGCCAGCAGTCCGCCCGGGACGGAATACGAGCAGTACTTC.

The CDR3 region is CASSRGRDNSYEQYF. The CDR3 nucleotides are TGTGCCAGCAGCCGGGGCCGGGACAACTCCTACGAGCAGTACTTC. This chain connects TRBV5-5 to TRBJ2-7; TRBD1 might be the D (6 bases). Trimming took off 4 bases at V and 0 bases at J, with 14 bases between the two ends. This CDR3 spans 15 amino acids. CDR1 and CDR2 from the germline V gene are SGHKS and YYEKEE (reference sequence).

CDR3 sequence reads: CASSVARVAGGSYNEQFF. The CDR3 bases are TGTGCCAGCAGCGTAGCCAGGGTGGCGGGAGGATCATACAATGAGCAGTTCTTC. The V gene is TRBV9, the J gene TRBJ2-1; 8 bases map to TRBD2. Germline lookup yields CDR1 SGDLS and CDR2 YYNGEE. The CDR3 length is 18 residues. J lost 4 bases, V lost 0 bases, and 12 bases had no gene match.

The rearrangement joins TRBV27 to TRBJ2-5; perhaps D is TRBD1 or TRBD2 (5 bases each). The CDR3 is 13 residues long. V gave up 6 bases and J gave up 5 bases, with 13 bases separating them. The germline gives CDR1 MNHEY, CDR2 SMNVEV (reference sequence). CDR3 nucleotide sequence: TGTGCCAGCAGATCGGGACGAAGGGAGACCCAGTACTTC. It is translated as CASRSGRRETQYF.

This clone was observed a handful of times. The chain recombines TRBV9 with TRBJ1-5, with D perhaps matching TRBD1 (6 bases). Germline CDR1 is SGDLS and CDR2 is YYNGEE. The length of the CDR3 is 14 residues. V was trimmed by 4 bases and J by 11 bases, leaving 19 bases between them. The CDR3 DNA sequence: TGTGCCAGCAGCCCAGGGGACACCCAAGGGGCCCAGCATTTT. Amino acids: CASSPGDTQGAQHF.

The chain recombines TRBV6-1 with TRBJ2-5; TRBD2 agrees at 11 bases. The J call may be wrong; the DNA end is better matched by TRBJ2-7. The germline V gene encodes CDR1 MNHNS and CDR2 SASEGT. This CDR3 comprises 14 residues. The DNA for the CDR3 is TGTGCCACCTACGGGACTAGCGGTACCTACGAGCAGTACTTC. Amino acids: CATYGTSGTYEQYF.

The chain employs TRBV6-5 and TRBJ2-1; 8 bases are shared with TRBD1. The CDR3 runs 13 residues. CDR1 is MNHEY, CDR2 SVGAGI, per germline. V dropped 8 bases and J dropped 9; count of bases not matched to a gene: 9. The CDR3 loop is CASLQGGGGEQFF. In DNA, the CDR3 is TGTGCCAGCCTACAGGGGGGCGGAGGTGAGCAGTTCTTC.

The V and J genes are TRBV9 and TRBJ2-2; maybe TRBD2 (6 bases). The CDR3 runs to 21 residues. Germline values: CDR1 SGDLS, CDR2 YYNGEE. V lost 4 bases and J lost 0, with 28 bases in between. In DNA, the CDR3 is TGTGCCAGCAGCCCATTGACGTTAGCGGCCACGTACCCATCGAACACCGGGGAGCTGTTTTTT. Translation: CASSPLTLAATYPSNTGELFF.

The J gene is TRBJ1-2, the V gene TRBV27; 7 nucleotides line up with TRBD1. The germline gives CDR1 MNHEY, CDR2 SMNVEV (reference sequence). The J segment lost 3 bases and the V segment lost 2 bases, leaving 12 bases of the junction unmatched. The CDR3 is made up of 17 amino acids. CDR3 protein: CASSLTTRSGTDYGYTF. The CDR3 DNA is TGTGCCAGCAGTTTAACCACAAGATCCGGGACAGACTATGGCTACACCTTC.

V is TRBV2 and J is TRBJ2-4; 10 bases match TRBD2. This CDR3 contains 15 residues. The V gene end was trimmed by 7 bases and the J gene end by 3 bases; junction bases not matched to a gene: 6. Germline V gene data show CDR1 as SNHLY and CDR2 as FYNNEI. CDR3 in DNA: TGTGCCAGCATGGCGGGACTAGCGAACAAAAACATTCAGTACTTC. Its protein product is CASMAGLANKNIQYF.

The chain uses TRBV19 and TRBJ1-5, with D possibly matching TRBD1 (5 bases). The CDR3 length is 13 residues. CDR1 is LNHDA, CDR2 SQIVND, per germline (reference sequence). V was cut by 7 bases and J by 5 bases, with 12 bases left in between. This chain's CDR3 is CASTPGRHQPQHF. For the CDR3, the DNA is TGTGCCAGTACTCCAGGGAGACATCAGCCCCAGCATTTT.

A remark on this clone: At the DNA level, this CDR3 is encoded by other sequences in the same sample as well. The chain carries TRBV9 and TRBJ2-3; maybe TRBD2 (6 bases). In germline, CDR1 is SGDLS, CDR2 YYNGEE. The CDR3 has 15 amino acids. Trimming removed 2 bases at V and 2 bases at J, with 12 bases between. CDR3 DNA sequence: TGTGCCAGCAGCGTTCGAGGGAGGTCCACAGATACGCAGTATTTT. Protein product: CASSVRGRSTDTQYF.

This clone appeared a single time. This chain uses TRBV15 with TRBJ2-2; the match to TRBD2 covers 7 bases. The V gene's germline CDR1 is LNHNV and CDR2 YYDKDF (reference sequence). The V gene end was trimmed by 0 bases and the J gene end by 3 bases; junction bases not matched to a gene: 7. The CDR3 consists of 17 residues. In nucleotides, the CDR3 is TGTGCCACCAGCAGAGATCGCGGGGCGGGGGACACCGGGGAGCTGTTTTTT. Its protein is CATSRDRGAGDTGELFF.

V usage is TRBV28 and J usage is TRBJ2-7; D not resolved. With 7 bases removed from V and 2 bases from J, the gap between germline ends came to 12 bases. The CDR3 has 13 amino acids. CDR1 is MDHEN and CDR2 is SYDVKM in the germline V gene. DNA of the CDR3: TGTGCCAGCACCTTAAGGTATCCCTACGAGCAGTACTTC. Translation gives CASTLRYPYEQYF.

The count of this clone is one. This chain links TRBV30 with TRBJ2-7, with TRBD2 identical over 10 bases. This CDR3 has 13 residues. V was clipped by 2 bases and J by 3 bases; unmatched bases: 1. Germline CDR1 is GTSNPN and CDR2 is SVGIG (reference sequence). The CDR3 nucleotides read TGTGCCTGGAGTTTAGCGGGAGGCTACGAGCAGTACTTC. It translates to CAWSLAGGYEQYF.

This chain links TRBV5-4 with TRBJ1-1, with 12 positions matching TRBD1. The CDR3 extends over 16 amino acids. After removal of 5 bases from V and 2 bases from J, the junction contained 7 bases not matched to a gene. Germline loops: CDR1 SGHNT, CDR2 YYREEE (reference sequence). The CDR3 DNA follows: TGTGCCAGCAGACCCGGGACAGGGGGCCTCAACACTGAAGCTTTCTTT. Its translation: CASRPGTGGLNTEAFF.

The chain employs TRBV7-6 and TRBJ2-2; 11 nucleotides align to TRBD2. V lost 4 bases, J lost 6 bases, and 10 bases stayed unmatched. The germline CDR1 and CDR2 sequences are SGHVS and FNYEAQ. This CDR3 has 17 residues. The CDR3 reads CASSSPRVAGGPGELFF. The CDR3 nucleotides read TGTGCCAGCAGCTCCCCTAGGGTAGCGGGAGGGCCCGGGGAGCTGTTTTTT.

V is TRBV7-9 and J is TRBJ2-1; D could derive from TRBD1 or TRBD2 (5 bases each). The V end lost 3 bases, the J end lost 7 bases, and 16 bases lay between the germline ends. The CDR3 extends over 15 amino acids. The germline gives CDR1 SEHNR, CDR2 FQNEAQ (reference sequence). CDR3 coding DNA: TGTGCCAGCAGCTTTTCCGGGGTGGGGCTTAATGAGCAGTTCTTC. This gives the protein CASSFSGVGLNEQFF. Looking up the rest from reference TRBV7-9 and TRBJ2-1 gives the full variable domain: DTGVSQNPRHKITKRGQNVTFRCDPISEHNRLYWYRQTLGQGPEFLTYFQNEAQLEKSRLLSDRFSAERPKGSFSTLEIQRTEQGDSAMYLCASSFSGVGLNEQFFGPGTRLTVL.

The rearrangement links TRBV29-1 to TRBJ1-1; D not resolved. The CDR3 length is 10 residues. Trimming cost V 7 bases and J 0 bases, with 3 bases left between them. Germline V CDR1 and CDR2: SQVTM, ANQGSEA. The CDR3 is CSGVNTEAFF. CDR3 bases: TGCAGCGGGGTGAACACTGAAGCTTTCTTT.

This clone was seen just once. The chain employs TRBV7-3 and TRBJ2-3, with 7 bases identical to TRBD2. Looked up from germline, CDR1 is SGHTA and CDR2 is FQGTGA. The CDR3 has 17 residues. Trimming took 1 base from V and 0 from J; bases not matched to a gene: 7. The CDR3 coding sequence is TGTGCCAGCAGCTTAAAGATCCGGCGGGAGAGCACAGATACGCAGTATTTT. Its protein is CASSLKIRRESTDTQYF.

The gene calls are TRBV7-3 and TRBJ1-2; possibly TRBD1 for D (6 bases). Germline V CDR1 and CDR2: SGHTA, FQGTGA. The CDR3 length is 13 residues. Between the trimmed V and J ends, which lost 5 bases and 6 bases, there was a span of 13 bases. CDR3 residues: CASSAVPGDGYTF. The CDR3 coding sequence is TGTGCCAGCAGCGCCGTTCCAGGGGATGGCTACACCTTC.

This chain connects TRBV4-3 to TRBJ1-1, with unresolved D. Germline CDR1 is LGHNA and CDR2 is YSLEER. Between the trimmed V and J ends, which lost 6 bases and 0 bases, there was a span of 17 bases. The CDR3 is 16 residues long. The CDR3 DNA reads TGCGCCAGCAGGGCAAAAACACAGAGCATGAACACTGAAGCTTTCTTT. Its translation: CASRAKTQSMNTEAFF.